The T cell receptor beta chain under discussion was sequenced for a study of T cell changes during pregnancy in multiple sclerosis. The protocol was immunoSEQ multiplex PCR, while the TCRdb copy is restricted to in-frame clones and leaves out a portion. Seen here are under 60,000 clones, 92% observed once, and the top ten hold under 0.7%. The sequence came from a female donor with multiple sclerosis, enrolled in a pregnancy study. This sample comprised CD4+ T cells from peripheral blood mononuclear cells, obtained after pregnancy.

CDR3 sequence reads: CASSVLWTSGRNTGELFF. For the CDR3, the DNA is TGTGCCAGTAGTGTCCTCTGGACTAGCGGGAGGAACACCGGGGAGCTGTTTTTT. The V gene is TRBV19, the J gene TRBJ2-2; 13 bases agree with TRBD2. The CDR3 sequence is 18 residues long. The V gene's germline CDR1 is LNHDA and CDR2 SQIVND (reference sequence). V trimming: 5 bases; J trimming: 1 base; junction bases outside the gene matches: 7.